The next 30 T cell receptor beta chains were all read from a single sample in a study of control samples from healthy donors and cancer patients (dated by TCRdb to 2020 to 2022). The library was made by the immunoSEQ multiplex PCR assay. In TCRdb, the immuneACCESS table is reduced to in-frame sequences with V and J assigned. These tables do not hold every clone; where another copy was compared, an unresolved V gene accounts for under half, and the others remain unexplained. The sample table shows 200,000 or so clones, and about 95% are seen once. About 1.6% of the sample is in the top ten clones. The sequencing sample was made of blood. The receptor source for this set is a man between 45 and 60 years old in good health.

The chain combines TRBV5-4 with TRBJ2-6; TRBD1 agrees at 9 bases. This CDR3 has 18 residues. V trimming: 1 base; J trimming: 0 bases; junction bases outside the gene matches: 5. Germline assignment: CDR1 SGHNT and CDR2 YYREEE (reference sequence). CDR3 in amino acids: CASSLWGQGYSGANVLTF. The DNA for the CDR3 is TGTGCCAGCAGCTTGTGGGGACAGGGCTACTCTGGGGCCAACGTCCTGACTTTC.

The chain couples TRBV28 to TRBJ2-5, with 8 bases matching TRBD2. Trimming took 5 bases from V and 5 from J; bases not matched to a gene: 7. The CDR3 covers 14 residues. CDR1 and CDR2 from the germline V gene are MDHEN and SYDVKM. The CDR3 DNA follows: TGTGCCAGCAGTCAAGCGGGAGCGGGGGAGACCCAGTACTTC. It is translated as CASSQAGAGETQYF.

This rearrangement joins TRBV2 to TRBJ1-3; a possible D gene is TRBD1 (5 bases). Trimming took off 2 bases at V and 0 bases at J, with 11 bases between the two ends. Germline CDR1 SNHLY, CDR2 FYNNEI. This CDR3 comprises 16 residues. The CDR3 DNA reads as TGTGCCAGCAGTGAACCGGGACGTGGCTCTGGAAACACCATATATTTT. Translation gives CASSEPGRGSGNTIYF.

The chain employs TRBV4-3 and TRBJ2-7, with D possibly being TRBD1 (5 bases). Germline CDR1 and CDR2: LGHNA and YSLEER. With 4 bases removed from V and 2 bases from J, the gap between germline ends came to 15 bases. This CDR3 region has 15 residues. For the CDR3, the DNA is TGCGCCAGCAGCCGTACAACAGGCCTCCCCTACGAGCAGTACTTC. Its translation is CASSRTTGLPYEQYF.

The genes are TRBV6-5 and TRBJ1-2, with D maybe TRBD1 (5 bases). Per the germline V gene, CDR1 is MNHEY and CDR2 is SVGAGI. Between the trimmed V and J ends, which lost 4 bases and 2 bases, there was a span of 11 bases. The CDR3 is 14 residues long. DNA for the CDR3: TGTGCCAGCAGTTCCAGGGCGACCAACTATGGCTACACCTTC. This sequence encodes CASSSRATNYGYTF.

The chain joins TRBV14 to TRBJ2-1; 7 bases match TRBD2. V shed 4 bases and J 10 bases; nucleotides not matched to a gene: 4. There are 12 residues in the CDR3. In germline, CDR1 is SGHDN, CDR2 FVKESK. Here the CDR3 reads CASSLWGGEQFF. DNA of the CDR3: TGTGCCAGCAGCCTTTGGGGAGGGGAGCAGTTCTTC.

This chain uses TRBV9 with TRBJ2-1; TRBD2 matches 13 bases. The CDR3 covers 15 residues. V lost 2 bases, J lost 9 bases, and 5 bases stayed unmatched. Looked up from germline, CDR1 is SGDLS and CDR2 is YYNGEE. CDR3 protein: CASSVTSGGAVEQFF. The CDR3, as DNA: TGTGCCAGCAGCGTTACTAGCGGGGGGGCCGTTGAGCAGTTCTTC. Complete variable domain (other parts from reference TRBV9 and TRBJ2-1): DSGVTQTPKHLITATGQRVTLRCSPRSGDLSVYWYQQSLDQGLQFLIQYYNGEERAKGNILERFSAQQFPDLHSELNLSSLELGDSALYFCASSVTSGGAVEQFFGPGTRLTVL.

The V call is TRBV6-6, the J call TRBJ1-3; a possible D gene is TRBD1 (6 bases). Between the trimmed V and J ends, which lost 7 bases and 4 bases, there was a span of 14 bases. This CDR3 has 14 residues. CDR1 and CDR2 (germline): MNHNY, SVGAGI (reference sequence). The CDR3 DNA sequence: TGTGCCAGCATGCAAGGGGGTGTGGGAAACACCATATATTTT. Translated, it gives CASMQGGVGNTIYF.

This chain links TRBV9 with TRBJ2-2, with D unclear. Germline V gene data show CDR1 as SGDLS and CDR2 as YYNGEE. V shed 2 bases and J shed 7 bases, with 12 bases lying between them. This CDR3 is built from 14 residues. CDR3 protein: CASSVRPTGGELFF. The DNA of the CDR3 is TGTGCCAGCAGCGTTCGCCCCACCGGCGGGGAGCTGTTTTTT.

The chain uses TRBV5-1 and TRBJ1-5, with 9 bases lining up with TRBD1. The CDR3 runs 17 residues. V lost 0 bases, J lost 6 bases, and 10 bases stayed unmatched. In germline, CDR1 is SGHRS, CDR2 YFSETQ. CDR3 residues: CASSLEPLGQGSQPQHF. The CDR3 region has the DNA TGCGCCAGCAGCTTGGAACCCTTGGGACAGGGTAGTCAGCCCCAGCATTTT.

V and J are TRBV2 and TRBJ1-5; no reliable D call. This CDR3 spans 13 amino acids. The V and J ends lost 1 base and 5 bases respectively, with 6 bases between them. Germline V CDR1 and CDR2: SNHLY, FYNNEI. The CDR3 bases are TGTGCCAGCAGTGAAGGTAGATATCAGCCCCAGCATTTT. Protein sequence: CASSEGRYQPQHF.

V and J are TRBV28 and TRBJ1-3; tentatively, D is TRBD1 (6 bases). Trimming left V 3 bases short and J 2 bases short, with 17 bases between. The CDR3 contains 17 residues. Germline values: CDR1 MDHEN, CDR2 SYDVKM. CDR3 protein: CASSLGGAGAAGNTIYF. The CDR3 coding sequence is TGTGCCAGCAGTTTGGGGGGCGCCGGGGCCGCTGGAAACACCATATATTTT.

V and J are TRBV7-6 and TRBJ2-7; D ambiguous. The germline V gene encodes CDR1 SGHVS and CDR2 FNYEAQ. CDR3 length: 10 residues. The DNA for the CDR3 is TGTGCCAGCTGCTCCCACGAGCAGTACGTC. Amino acid sequence: CASCSHEQYV.

A remark on this clone: In this CDR3 the conserved last residue, phenylalanine or tryptophan, is missing, so a read error is likely. The limits of the CDR3 on the DNA are not certain, so only TCRdb's listed CDR3 is given. V usage is TRBV5-6 and J usage is TRBJ1-2; the DNA was not compared with TRBD1, the D call given in the table. The CDR3 totals 11 residues, both ends included. Germline CDR1 and CDR2: SGHDT and YYEEEE. This CDR3 is CASSARVTGVD.

The V gene is TRBV7-2, the J gene TRBJ2-2; D unresolved. The CDR3 loop spans 13 amino acids. The germline V and J ends were trimmed by 5 bases and 8 bases, with 12 bases remaining between them. Germline V gene sequence: CDR1 SGHTA, CDR2 FQGNSA. CDR3 coding DNA: TGTGCCAGCAGCACCCGTCGTCGGGGGGAGCTGTTTTTT. Protein sequence: CASSTRRRGELFF.

The DNA of the CDR3 is TGCGCCAGCAGCTTGAATGGACACCCGGGGGGAACTGAAGCTTTCTTT. Protein: CASSLNGHPGGTEAFF. V gene TRBV5-1 combines with J gene TRBJ1-1; TRBD1 might be the D (5 bases). Germline V gene sequence: CDR1 SGHRS, CDR2 YFSETQ. With 1 base removed from V and 5 bases from J, the gap between germline ends came to 18 bases. The CDR3 is 16 amino acids.

The chain uses TRBV5-6 and TRBJ2-5; D is unclear. CDR1 and CDR2 (germline): SGHDT, YYEEEE. The CDR3 is 13 residues long. V was cut by 0 bases and J by 5 bases, with 8 bases left in between. The CDR3 reads CASSLGPFETQYF. The CDR3 DNA sequence: TGTGCCAGCAGCTTGGGACCATTTGAGACCCAGTACTTC. Full variable domain (missing parts from reference TRBV5-6 and TRBJ2-5): DAGVTQSPTHLIKTRGQQVTLRCSPKSGHDTVSWYQQALGQGPQFIFQYYEEEERQRGNFPDRFSGHQFPNYSSELNVNALLLGDSALYLCASSLGPFETQYFGPGTRLLVL.

The chain links TRBV6-1 to TRBJ2-6, with D possibly matching TRBD1 (6 bases). The V and J ends lost 0 bases and 4 bases respectively, with 10 bases between them. Germline V gene lookup returns CDR1 MNHNS and CDR2 SASEGT. The CDR3 is 16 amino acids. The DNA for the CDR3 is TGTGCCAGCAGTGAAGCGCAGGGGTCAGGGGCCAACGTCCTGACTTTC. Protein product: CASSEAQGSGANVLTF.

Of note for this clone: Other DNA sequences in this sample translate to the same CDR3. The V and J genes are TRBV5-1 and TRBJ2-3; D not certain. Trimming left V 3 bases short and J 2 bases short, with 7 bases between. The CDR3 has 13 residues. The germline V gene encodes CDR1 SGHRS and CDR2 YFSETQ. In DNA, the CDR3 is TGCGCCAGCAGCTCCCCCCCCACAGATACGCAGTATTTT. Encoded protein: CASSSPPTDTQYF.

V gene TRBV18 combines with J gene TRBJ1-3; 7 positions match TRBD1. Germline CDR1 reads KGHSH; CDR2 reads LQKENI. The junction had 8 bases not matched to a gene; V was cut back by 0 bases and J by 0 bases. The CDR3 extends over 18 amino acids. The CDR3 bases are TGTGCCAGCTCACCACCCCGCGGACAGGACAGCTCTGGAAACACCATATATTTT. Amino acid sequence: CASSPPRGQDSSGNTIYF.

This chain connects TRBV12-3 or TRBV12-4 to TRBJ1-2; 7 bases agree with TRBD1. V lost 6 bases to trimming and J lost 5 bases; unmatched junction nucleotides: 6. The CDR3 extends over 13 amino acids. CDR3 sequence (DNA): TGTGCCAGCAGCCTGGACAGGCAGTATGGCTACACCTTC. Translation: CASSLDRQYGYTF.

The chain uses TRBV5-4 and TRBJ2-6; possible D gene TRBD2, 6 bases. From germline, CDR1 is SGHNT and CDR2 YYREEE (reference sequence). Trimming removed 5 bases from V and 1 base from J, with 22 bases in between. CDR3 length: 19 residues. The CDR3 bases are TGTGCCAGCAGTCCCGGGACTTCCCGCTTGGCGTCTGGGGCCAACGTCCTGACTTTC. Translating it yields CASSPGTSRLASGANVLTF. The full variable domain, with the rest looked up from reference TRBV5-4 and TRBJ2-6, is ETGVTQSPTHLIKTRGQQVTLRCSSQSGHNTVSWYQQALGQGPQFIFQYYREEENGRGNFPPRFSGLQFPNYSSELNVNALELDDSALYLCASSPGTSRLASGANVLTFGAGSRLTVL.

The V and J genes are TRBV5-4 and TRBJ1-1, with D tentatively TRBD1 (5 bases). V lost 0 bases and J lost 4, with 13 bases in between. The CDR3 loop spans 15 amino acids. CDR1 is SGHNT and CDR2 is YYREEE in the germline V gene (reference sequence). CDR3 protein: CASSLDVTGGTEAFF. Written as DNA, the CDR3 is TGTGCCAGCAGCTTGGATGTCACAGGAGGCACTGAAGCTTTCTTT.

The chain links TRBV24-1 to TRBJ1-2; 7 bases line up with TRBD1. V was pared by 5 bases and J by 6 bases, with 11 bases of the junction left unmatched. Germline V gene sequence: CDR1 KGHDR, CDR2 SFDVKD. The CDR3 length is 15 residues. CDR3 nucleotide sequence: TGTGCCACCAGTGGAGCAGGGGGGAAGGAGAATGGCTACACCTTC. Its protein product is CATSGAGGKENGYTF.

The chain links TRBV12-3 or TRBV12-4 to TRBJ2-5; unclear D gene. The CDR3 consists of 12 residues. Trimming shortened V by 4 bases and J by 4 bases, and 7 bases separated the two germline ends. Here the CDR3 reads CASSSARETQYF. The CDR3 DNA sequence: TGTGCCAGCAGTTCCGCTCGAGAGACCCAGTACTTC.

The chain has TRBV6-5 and TRBJ2-2, with D tentatively TRBD1 (7 bases). Between the trimmed V and J ends, which lost 2 bases and 4 bases, there was a span of 11 bases. Germline CDR1 and CDR2: MNHEY and SVGAGI. The CDR3 is 15 residues long. CDR3 protein: CASSYRQGGTGELFF. CDR3 DNA sequence: TGTGCCAGCAGTTACCGCCAGGGGGGCACCGGGGAGCTGTTTTTT.

The chain has TRBV3-1 (or the pseudogene TRBV3-2) and TRBJ1-5; D is uncertain. Germline CDR1 and CDR2: LGHDT and YNNKEL (reference sequence). Trimming removed 2 bases at V and 3 bases at J, with 2 bases between. The CDR3 totals 12 residues. The CDR3 DNA reads TGTGCCAGCAGCCAAAACAATCAGCCCCAGCATTTT. It codes for CASSQNNQPQHF.

The chain employs TRBV5-1 and TRBJ2-3; maybe TRBD1 (5 bases). This CDR3 has 13 amino acids. CDR1 SGHRS and CDR2 YFSETQ come from the germline V gene. Trimming cost V 5 bases and J 4 bases, with 11 bases left between them. CDR3 region: CASRTGSADTQYF. The CDR3 DNA is TGCGCCAGCAGAACAGGCTCCGCAGATACGCAGTATTTT. Complete variable domain (other parts from reference TRBV5-1 and TRBJ2-3): KAGVTQTPRYLIKTRGQQVTLSCSPISGHRSVSWYQQTPGQGLQFLFEYFSETQRNKGNFPGRFSGRQFSNSRSEMNVSTLELGDSALYLCASRTGSADTQYFGPGTRLTVL.

This chain links TRBV7-2 with TRBJ1-1; D gene unclear. V lost 0 bases and J 1 base, leaving 3 bases between the germline ends. CDR1 SGHTA and CDR2 FQGNSA come from the germline V gene. The CDR3 contains 13 residues. CDR3 region: CASSLAANTEAFF. Here the CDR3 DNA reads TGTGCCAGCAGCTTAGCTGCGAACACTGAAGCTTTCTTT.

The chain uses TRBV2 and TRBJ1-1, with D unclear. Trimming removed 6 bases from V and 11 bases from J, with 13 bases in between. This CDR3 contains 11 residues. Germline-derived CDR1 and CDR2 are SNHLY and FYNNEI. As DNA, the CDR3 is TGTGCCAGCAGCTACAAGCTCCCTGCTTTCTTT. Protein: CASSYKLPAFF. Drawing the rest from reference TRBV2 and TRBJ1-1, the complete variable domain is EPEVTQTPSHQVTQMGQEVILRCVPISNHLYFYWYRQILGQKVEFLVSFYNNEISEKSEIFDDQFSVERPDGSNFTLKIRSTKLEDSAMYFCASSYKLPAFFGQGTRLTVV.